What follows are 16 T cell receptor beta chains derived from one specimen sequenced in a study of response to subunit inactivated influenza vaccine. A single record per CDR3 protein comes from TCRdb applying MiXCR to the RT-PCR reads. This repertoire shows about 500,000 distinct CDR3 sequences, about 17% found once; its top ten account for 3%. The starting material was CD4+ T cells sorted from PBMCs, obtained about 24 months after vaccination. The receptors were gathered from a man aged 45 to 75 who received an inactivated influenza vaccine.

This clonotype was seen many times. The chain links TRBV7-9 to TRBJ2-3; D uncertain. Germline V lookup: CDR1 SEHNR, CDR2 FQNEAQ (reference sequence). The CDR3 is made up of 13 amino acids. The V and J ends lost 0 bases and 4 bases respectively, with 5 bases between them. Written as DNA, the CDR3 is TGTGCCAGCAGCTTAGCCGGACCAGATACGCAGTATTTT. Its protein is CASSLAGPDTQYF.

Points on this clonotype: An end of the junction differs from the germline gene, which may be a read error. The V call is TRBV7-8, the J call TRBJ2-1; perhaps TRBD1 as D (6 bases). Germline V lookup: CDR1 SGHVS, CDR2 FQNEAQ. The CDR3 is 12 residues long. In nucleotides, the CDR3 is TGTGTCAGCAGCCCCCAGGGGAATGAGCAGTTCTTC. It codes for CVSSPQGNEQFF.

The table lists this clonotype with many counts. The V call is TRBV14, the J call TRBJ1-2, with D maybe TRBD1 (5 bases). Trimming pared 3 bases from V and 3 bases from J, leaving 14 bases between. The CDR3 covers 15 residues. From germline, CDR1 is SGHDN and CDR2 FVKESK. DNA of the CDR3: TGTGCCAGCAGCCACACCGGGGGGGACTACTATGGCTACACCTTC. Protein: CASSHTGGDYYGYTF.

This clonotype has only a few counts. This chain connects TRBV24-1 to TRBJ2-7; 10 nucleotides align to TRBD2. Germline CDR1 reads KGHDR; CDR2 reads SFDVKD. Unmatched junction bases numbered 4, after V lost 3 bases and J lost 3 bases. CDR3 length equals 15 residues. CDR3 sequence: CATSDPRTSGYEQYF. CDR3 nucleotides: TGTGCCACCAGTGATCCGAGGACTAGCGGCTACGAGCAGTACTTC.

This clonotype was detected a few times. The chain combines TRBV7-2 with TRBJ2-7; 7 bases match TRBD2. Germline CDR1 is SGHTA and CDR2 is FQGNSA. The CDR3 runs to 15 residues. The V segment lost 2 bases and the J segment 0 bases; nucleotides outside the gene matches: 4. The CDR3 DNA follows: TGTGCCAGCAGCTTATTAAGCGGGACCTCCTACGAGCAGTACTTC. Its protein product is CASSLLSGTSYEQYF.

Only a few counts were recorded for this clonotype. The chain uses TRBV6-1 and TRBJ1-1; D is unclear. This CDR3 spans 13 amino acids. V lost 6 bases to trimming and J lost 4 bases, with 12 bases between them. CDR1 and CDR2 (germline): MNHNS, SASEGT. The CDR3 reads CASRRASTTEAFF. The CDR3 DNA follows: TGTGCCAGCAGACGTGCCAGCACCACTGAAGCTTTCTTT.

In this sample, this clonotype turned up many times. This chain uses TRBV6-5 with TRBJ1-1, with a possible D match to TRBD1 (5 bases). Germline CDR1 MNHEY, CDR2 SVGAGI. This CDR3 is built from 16 residues. V gave up 1 base and J gave up 1 base, with 13 bases separating them. This CDR3 is CASSYFGADWNTEAFF. CDR3 bases: TGTGCCAGCAGTTACTTCGGGGCAGACTGGAACACTGAAGCTTTCTTT.

This clonotype was picked up a small number of times. This rearrangement joins TRBV6-1 to TRBJ1-4; possible D gene TRBD1, 6 bases. The V end lost 6 bases, the J end lost 5 bases, and 10 bases lay between the germline ends. This CDR3 is built from 13 residues. Germline V lookup: CDR1 MNHNS, CDR2 SASEGT. The CDR3 DNA sequence: TGTGCCAGCAGCCGGGACACAAATGAAAAACTGTTTTTT. Protein: CASSRDTNEKLFF.

This clonotype showed up just a few times. The chain employs TRBV5-1 and TRBJ2-2; 9 nucleotides agree with TRBD2. Germline V gene lookup returns CDR1 SGHRS and CDR2 YFSETQ. The length of the CDR3 is 15 residues. V dropped 8 bases and J dropped 1; count of bases not matched to a gene: 6. This CDR3 reads CASRIAGVNTGELFF. In DNA, the CDR3 is TGCGCCAGTCGGATAGCGGGAGTGAACACCGGGGAGCTGTTTTTT.

This clonotype was found a few times. This sequence joins TRBV20-1 and TRBJ1-1; D might be TRBD1 (5 bases). The CDR3 sequence is 13 residues long. Trimming took 7 bases from V and 0 from J, leaving 12 bases between them. Germline V lookup: CDR1 DFQATT, CDR2 SNEGSKA (reference sequence). The CDR3 DNA is TGCAGTGGGGGGGAACAGGTGAACACTGAAGCTTTCTTT. Its protein product is CSGGEQVNTEAFF.

The sample holds a few counts of this clonotype. V gene TRBV28 combines with J gene TRBJ2-7; D is uncertain. The CDR3 totals 12 residues. Trimming left V 8 bases short and J 4 bases short, with 12 bases between. Looked up from germline, CDR1 is MDHEN and CDR2 is SYDVKM. CDR3 loop: CASGVVGYEQYF. For the CDR3, the DNA is TGTGCCAGCGGCGTGGTCGGATACGAGCAGTACTTC.

V and J are TRBV15 and TRBJ2-5; D is unresolved. Trimming took off 1 base at V and 5 bases at J, with 5 bases between the two ends. The CDR3 spans 12 residues. Germline assignment: CDR1 LNHNV and CDR2 YYDKDF (reference sequence). The CDR3 DNA follows: TGTGCCACCAGCAGAGCGTATGAGACCCAGTACTTC. Translated: CATSRAYETQYF.

This chain links TRBV4-2 with TRBJ2-7, with a tentative D call TRBD1 (6 bases). The CDR3 contains 16 residues. V lost 0 bases and J 1 base, leaving 13 bases between the germline ends. CDR1 and CDR2 from the germline V gene are LGHNA and YNFKEQ. The CDR3 nucleotides read TGTGCCAGCAGCCAAGATTTAACCGGGACATCCTACGAGCAGTACTTC. It yields the protein CASSQDLTGTSYEQYF.

This clonotype has just a few counts. The V gene is TRBV21-1, the J gene TRBJ2-1; TRBD1 reflects the table's D call only, with no check against the DNA. TRBV21-1 has pseudogene status. The CDR3 consists of 17 residues. For the CDR3, the DNA is TGTGCCAGCAGCAAAGTCATGGCCAACAGGCTGAGCAATGAGCAGTTCTTC. It specifies CASSKVMANRLSNEQFF.

The chain joins TRBV9 to TRBJ2-7; no firm D call. V gave up 0 bases and J gave up 5 bases, with 9 bases separating them. This CDR3 comprises 13 residues. Per germline, CDR1 SGDLS and CDR2 YYNGEE. CDR3 protein: CASSVGGWNEQYF. As DNA, the CDR3 is TGTGCCAGCAGCGTAGGTGGGTGGAACGAGCAGTACTTC.

This clonotype was seen only a few times. This rearrangement joins TRBV20-1 to TRBJ2-3, with D unclear. CDR1 is DFQATT, CDR2 SNEGSKA, per germline (reference sequence). V lost 3 bases to trimming and J lost 3 bases, with 10 bases between them. The CDR3 sequence is 13 residues long. CDR3 region: CSASDLGTDTQYF. The CDR3 nucleotides read TGCAGTGCTAGTGACTTGGGAACAGATACGCAGTATTTT.